Included here is one T cell receptor beta chain sequence, with context. The antigen is not known. The data were taken from a study of neoadjuvant nivolumab and ipilimumab in lung cancer. The table came from immunoSEQ multiplex PCR; TCRdb's copy has only in-frame clones and leaves some out. The profile covers about 5,300 clones, with 91% appearing a single time and approximately 3.3% taken by the ten largest. Trimming stripped 5 bases from V and 5 bases from J, with 18 bases between. The CDR3 runs 15 residues. CDR1 and CDR2 from the germline V gene are SGHVS and FQNEAQ. Study results and caveats: Higher pretherapy blood TCR richness went with higher resected-tumor richness. TCR richness and clonality were higher in tumors than adjacent uninvolved lung.

The V and J genes are TRBV7-8 and TRBJ2-5; D may be TRBD1 (5 bases). The clonotype comes from an adult with non-small cell lung cancer. Some clones in this sample may be carry-over from other donors' samples. Sequencing was performed on blood, taken after neoadjuvant nivolumab, alone or with ipilimumab, at or shortly before surgery. CDR3 residues: CASSGGAARSETQYF. The CDR3 DNA follows: TGTGCCAGCAGCGGTGGGGCGGCGAGAAGTGAGACCCAGTACTTC.